One and the same sample provided the 29 T cell receptor beta chains below, sequenced in a study of cytomegalovirus exposure and HLA in healthy donors. PCR was performed using 60 Vbeta and 13 Jbeta primers. Only in-frame clones appear in the TCRdb table, and some are missing; sequencing was by immunoSEQ multiplex PCR. The sample includes about 130,000 clones, 77% of them seen just once. Sequenced: PBMCs. These receptors all stem from a woman aged 35 to 49 in good health and CMV-seronegative.

This clone was detected only a few times. CDR3 DNA sequence: TGTGCCAGCAGCAACGGCGGGGGAAGGGAGACCCAGTACTTC. Its translation: CASSNGGGRETQYF. The gene calls are TRBV6-1 and TRBJ2-5; 7 bases fit TRBD2. This CDR3 is built from 14 residues. V gave up 6 bases and J gave up 5 bases; unmatched junction bases: 9. Germline V gene sequence: CDR1 MNHNS, CDR2 SASEGT.

The chain links TRBV7-9 to TRBJ1-1; D not resolved. In germline, CDR1 is SEHNR, CDR2 FQNEAQ (reference sequence). V was clipped by 7 bases and J by 3 bases, with 18 bases between them. CDR3 length equals 15 residues. In DNA form, the CDR3 reads TGTGCCAGCACCGATAACGGACTGTTGGACACTGAAGCTTTCTTT. It translates to CASTDNGLLDTEAFF. Supplemented by reference TRBV7-9 and TRBJ1-1, the full variable domain reads DTGVSQNPRHKITKRGQNVTFRCDPISEHNRLYWYRQTLGQGPEFLTYFQNEAQLEKSRLLSDRFSAERPKGSFSTLEIQRTEQGDSAMYLCASTDNGLLDTEAFFGQGTRLTVV.

The CDR3 region has the DNA TGTGCCAGCTCACACCGGGAGGGGGCCCTCCACTTT. This encodes CASSHREGALHF. V usage is TRBV18 and J usage is TRBJ1-6; D might be TRBD1 (6 bases). The germline V gene encodes CDR1 KGHSH and CDR2 LQKENI. CDR3 length equals 12 residues. V was trimmed by 4 bases and J by 14 bases, leaving 12 bases between them.

V and J are TRBV4-2 and TRBJ1-2, with D tentatively TRBD1 (6 bases). The CDR3 is made up of 17 amino acids. V gave up 0 bases and J gave up 6 bases, with 20 bases separating them. CDR1 is LGHNA, CDR2 YNFKEQ, per germline. DNA for the CDR3: TGTGCCAGCAGCCAAGATCGTGGGGGGGGCAGGGGCCATGGCTACACCTTC. Protein: CASSQDRGGGRGHGYTF.

This clone showed up just a few times. V is TRBV28 and J is TRBJ2-4; 8 nucleotides agree with TRBD1. With V trimmed by 5 bases and J by 4 bases, 10 bases remained unmatched. Germline V gives CDR1 MDHEN, CDR2 SYDVKM. There are 16 residues in the CDR3. In nucleotides, the CDR3 is TGTGCCAGCAGTCCCGTGGACAGGGCGACAAAAAACATTCAGTACTTC. Amino acid sequence: CASSPVDRATKNIQYF.

The chain uses TRBV7-2 and TRBJ1-4, with TRBD1 matching over 9 bases. The CDR3 runs to 16 residues. Germline lookup yields CDR1 SGHTA and CDR2 FQGNSA. J lost 13 bases, V lost 2 bases, and 14 bases had no gene match. DNA for the CDR3: TGTGCCAGCAGCTTAAGGGGACAGGGCCCCGATCTGAGACTGTTTTTT. As protein: CASSLRGQGPDLRLFF.

This clone was counted between two and nine times. This chain links TRBV2 with TRBJ2-7; D unresolved. The CDR3 covers 11 residues. V was pared by 8 bases and J by 2 bases, with 7 bases between. CDR1 is SNHLY and CDR2 is FYNNEI in the germline V gene. CDR3 sequence: CASSRTYEQYF. The CDR3 DNA is TGTGCCAGCTCCAGAACCTACGAGCAGTACTTC.

The chain combines TRBV27 with TRBJ2-5; perhaps TRBD2 as D (6 bases). Per the germline V gene, CDR1 is MNHEY and CDR2 is SMNVEV (reference sequence). V was pared by 5 bases and J by 0 bases, with 19 bases between. The CDR3 is 17 residues long. CDR3 coding DNA: TGTGCCAGCAGTCCGCTTGGGGGGAGCTTGTACCAAGAGACCCAGTACTTC. It translates to CASSPLGGSLYQETQYF.

CDR3 sequence (DNA): TGTGCCAGCAGCTTAGGGACCAGGGTACGGAACACTGAAGCTTTCTTT. Translating it yields CASSLGTRVRNTEAFF. The chain links TRBV11-2 to TRBJ1-1; TRBD1 is a possible D gene (5 bases). This CDR3 is built from 16 residues. The V and J ends lost 1 base and 1 base respectively, with 13 bases between them. Per the germline V gene, CDR1 is SGHAT and CDR2 is FQNNGV.

The rearrangement uses TRBV15 and TRBJ1-2, with 10 bases identical to TRBD1. V trimming: 4 bases; J trimming: 6 bases; junction bases outside the gene matches: 11. CDR1 and CDR2 from the germline V gene are LNHNV and YYDKDF (reference sequence). This CDR3 comprises 16 residues. CDR3 in amino acids: CATSKTNQGQGNGYTF. In DNA, the CDR3 is TGTGCCACCAGCAAAACTAACCAGGGACAGGGGAATGGCTACACCTTC.

This clone was found a few times. The J gene is TRBJ2-1, the V gene TRBV6-5; 10 bases match TRBD2. V shed 7 bases and J 5 bases; nucleotides not matched to a gene: 8. CDR1 and CDR2 from the germline V gene are MNHEY and SVGAGI. The CDR3 is made up of 15 amino acids. The CDR3 bases are TGTGCCAGCAAAAAACTAGCGGGGCATCACAATGAGCAGTTCTTC. Its translation is CASKKLAGHHNEQFF.

The chain couples TRBV7-8 to TRBJ1-2; D gene ambiguous. The CDR3 runs 11 residues. CDR1 SGHVS and CDR2 FQNEAQ come from the germline V gene. Trimming shortened V by 1 base and J by 13 bases, and 10 bases separated the two germline ends. CDR3 DNA sequence: TGTGCCAGCAGCTTAGGAACATCTTTCACCTTC. This gives the protein CASSLGTSFTF.

The genes are TRBV28 and TRBJ2-7; no clear D gene. This CDR3 spans 14 amino acids. The germline V gene has CDR1 MDHEN and CDR2 SYDVKM. The V gene lost 2 bases and the J gene lost 3 bases, with 11 bases spanning the gap. The CDR3 DNA is TGTGCCAGCAGTTTAGGTGGTAGCATCTACGAGCAGTACTTC. Protein product: CASSLGGSIYEQYF.

A few counts support this clone. CDR3 bases: TGTGCCAGCAGCCCAGCAGGACAGGACCCTAATGAAAAACTGTTTTTT. Translation gives CASSPAGQDPNEKLFF. This chain uses TRBV7-3 with TRBJ1-4; TRBD1 matches at 7 bases. Trimming removed 5 bases from V and 3 bases from J; junction bases left unmatched: 9. CDR3 length: 16 residues. The germline CDR1 and CDR2 sequences are SGHTA and FQGTGA.

This chain connects TRBV9 to TRBJ1-1; a possible D gene is TRBD1 (5 bases). V was cut by 4 bases and J by 6 bases, with 10 bases left in between. The CDR3 sequence is 12 residues long. The germline V gene has CDR1 SGDLS and CDR2 YYNGEE. The CDR3 spells CASSRGGAEAFF. The CDR3 DNA reads as TGTGCCAGCAGCCGCGGGGGGGCTGAAGCTTTCTTT.

This clone was observed a handful of times. The rearrangement joins TRBV7-6 to TRBJ2-2, with D possibly being TRBD2 (6 bases). Germline values: CDR1 SGHVS, CDR2 FNYEAQ. This CDR3 region has 15 residues. Trimming left V 0 bases short and J 1 base short, with 6 bases between. In DNA, the CDR3 is TGTGCCAGCAGCTTAGCGGGGGGGAACACCGGGGAGCTGTTTTTT. Its protein is CASSLAGGNTGELFF.

The chain joins TRBV6-5 to TRBJ2-7; tentative D call: TRBD1 (6 bases). The CDR3 is 14 residues long. Germline CDR1 and CDR2: MNHEY and SVGAGI. The V end was cut by 0 bases, the J end by 7 bases, with 13 bases between. As DNA, the CDR3 is TGTGCCAGCAGTTACTCTCAGGGGACGGGGGAGCAGTACTTC. Translation gives CASSYSQGTGEQYF.

The chain is built from TRBV28 and TRBJ1-4, with 9 positions matching TRBD1. The CDR3 consists of 14 residues. Germline assignment: CDR1 MDHEN and CDR2 SYDVKM. V was clipped by 5 bases and J by 7 bases; unmatched bases: 5. The CDR3 DNA sequence: TGTGCCAGCAGTGCCGGGACAGGGCCTGAAAAACTGTTTTTT. It encodes CASSAGTGPEKLFF.

As regards this clone: An end of the junction differs from the germline gene, which may be a read error. DNA for the CDR3: TGTTCCAGCAGCCAACTTACCCCAGGGGACACTGAAGCTTTCTTT. Encoded protein: CSSSQLTPGDTEAFF. This chain uses TRBV7-9 with TRBJ1-1, with D perhaps TRBD1 (6 bases). The germline CDR1 and CDR2 sequences are SEHNR and FQNEAQ (reference sequence). The CDR3 is 15 residues long.

The chain couples TRBV27 to TRBJ1-2; 7 positions agree with TRBD1. Germline values: CDR1 MNHEY, CDR2 SMNVEV (reference sequence). The CDR3 totals 17 residues. V lost 2 bases and J lost 1; bases outside the gene matches: 10. CDR3 nucleotides: TGTGCCAGCAGTTTAATCGGAGAGGGGGCGCGTAACTATGGCTACACCTTC. Amino acids: CASSLIGEGARNYGYTF.

The V and J genes are TRBV5-4 and TRBJ2-2; 12 bases map to TRBD2. Per the germline V gene, CDR1 is SGHNT and CDR2 is YYREEE (reference sequence). Unmatched junction bases numbered 6, after V lost 0 bases and J lost 3 bases. The CDR3 consists of 18 residues. The CDR3 region is CASSLGLAGGQYTGELFF. CDR3 bases: TGTGCCAGCAGCTTGGGGCTAGCGGGGGGGCAATACACCGGGGAGCTGTTTTTT.

The CDR3 here is CASAPGGKGGYTF. CDR3 sequence (DNA): TGTGCTAGTGCCCCGGGGGGAAAGGGCGGCTACACCTTC. The chain carries TRBV12-5 and TRBJ1-2; a weak D match, TRBD1 (5 bases). Germline-derived CDR1 and CDR2 are LGHNT and FRNRAP. The germline V and J ends were trimmed by 7 bases and 8 bases, with 17 bases remaining between them. The CDR3 covers 13 residues.

This clone occurred once. The chain joins TRBV7-2 to TRBJ1-4; unclear D gene. There are 15 residues in the CDR3. The V end was cut by 5 bases, the J end by 1 base, with 11 bases between. Germline V CDR1 and CDR2: SGHTA, FQGNSA. The CDR3 loop is CASSPEQKTNEKLFF. CDR3 in DNA: TGTGCCAGCAGCCCGGAACAGAAAACTAATGAAAAACTGTTTTTT.

This chain connects TRBV7-9 to TRBJ1-4, with 10 positions matching TRBD1. Germline V gene sequence: CDR1 SEHNR, CDR2 FQNEAQ (reference sequence). This CDR3 spans 15 amino acids. J gave up 7 bases and V 2 bases, and 4 bases lay outside the gene matches. The CDR3 DNA is TGTGCCAGCAGCTTAACCGGGACAGGGGTTGAAAAACTGTTTTTT. Translated, it gives CASSLTGTGVEKLFF.

The chain is built from TRBV5-1 and TRBJ2-7; a possible D gene is TRBD1 (6 bases). The germline V gene encodes CDR1 SGHRS and CDR2 YFSETQ. CDR3 length: 12 residues. Trimming took 6 bases from V and 1 from J, leaving 8 bases between them. CDR3 in DNA: TGCGCCAGCACAGGGGAATCCTACGAGCAGTACTTC. Its protein is CASTGESYEQYF. The variable domain in full, completed from reference TRBV5-1 and TRBJ2-7, reads KAGVTQTPRYLIKTRGQQVTLSCSPISGHRSVSWYQQTPGQGLQFLFEYFSETQRNKGNFPGRFSGRQFSNSRSEMNVSTLELGDSALYLCASTGESYEQYFGPGTRLTVT.

Only one count was recorded for this clone. V usage is TRBV28 and J usage is TRBJ2-7; TRBD2 might be the D (5 bases). The CDR3 is 16 residues long. The V gene lost 6 bases and the J gene lost 0 bases, with 18 bases spanning the gap. CDR1 MDHEN and CDR2 SYDVKM come from the germline V gene. CDR3 sequence reads: CASSYEWTWSSYEQYF. Here the CDR3 DNA reads TGTGCCAGCAGCTATGAATGGACTTGGAGCTCCTACGAGCAGTACTTC.

A single count supports this clone. Mismatch with germline at one junction end may stem from a read error. The genes are TRBV7-9 and TRBJ2-7; 11 bases are a match to TRBD1. In germline, CDR1 is SEHNR, CDR2 FQNEAQ (reference sequence). The CDR3 spans 14 residues. CDR3 sequence: CSSSLRTGGAEQYF. CDR3 bases: TGTTCCAGCAGCTTAAGGACAGGGGGCGCCGAGCAGTACTTC.

This clone turned up a few times. The DNA for the CDR3 is TGTGCCAGCAGTTACTGGGGGGTCTCCTACGAGCAGTACTTC. Amino acids: CASSYWGVSYEQYF. The J gene is TRBJ2-7, the V gene TRBV6-5; perhaps TRBD2 as D (6 bases). Trimming shortened V by 1 base and J by 0 bases, and 7 bases separated the two germline ends. This CDR3 spans 14 amino acids. Germline V gene lookup returns CDR1 MNHEY and CDR2 SVGAGI.

In its sample, this clone was seen once. The chain has TRBV7-3 and TRBJ2-1; TRBD2 agrees at 10 bases. The germline V gene encodes CDR1 SGHTA and CDR2 FQGTGA. This CDR3 has 16 amino acids. With 0 bases clipped from V and 3 bases from J, the junction kept 2 bases outside the gene matches. The CDR3 loop is CASSLTERGGYNEQFF. In nucleotides, the CDR3 is TGTGCCAGCAGCTTAACGGAGCGGGGGGGCTACAATGAGCAGTTCTTC. Looking up the rest from reference TRBV7-3 and TRBJ2-1 gives the full variable domain: GAGVSQTPSNKVTEKGKYVELRCDPISGHTALYWYRQSLGQGPEFLIYFQGTGAADDSGLPNDRFFAVRPEGSVSTLKIQRTERGDSAVYLCASSLTERGGYNEQFFGPGTRLTVL.